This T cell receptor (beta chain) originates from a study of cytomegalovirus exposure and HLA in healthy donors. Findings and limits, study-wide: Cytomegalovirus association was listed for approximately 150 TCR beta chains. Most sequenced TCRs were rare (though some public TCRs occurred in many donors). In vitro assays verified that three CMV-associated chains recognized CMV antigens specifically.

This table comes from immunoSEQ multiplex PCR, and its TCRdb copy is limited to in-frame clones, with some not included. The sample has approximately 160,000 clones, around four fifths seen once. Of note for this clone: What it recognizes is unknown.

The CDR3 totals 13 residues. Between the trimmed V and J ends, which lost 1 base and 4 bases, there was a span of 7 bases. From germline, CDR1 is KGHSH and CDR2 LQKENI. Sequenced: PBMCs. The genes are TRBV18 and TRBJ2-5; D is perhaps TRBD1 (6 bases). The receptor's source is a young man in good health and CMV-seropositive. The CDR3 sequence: CASSPRGRETQYF. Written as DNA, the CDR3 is TGTGCCAGCTCACCACGGGGGCGAGAGACCCAGTACTTC.